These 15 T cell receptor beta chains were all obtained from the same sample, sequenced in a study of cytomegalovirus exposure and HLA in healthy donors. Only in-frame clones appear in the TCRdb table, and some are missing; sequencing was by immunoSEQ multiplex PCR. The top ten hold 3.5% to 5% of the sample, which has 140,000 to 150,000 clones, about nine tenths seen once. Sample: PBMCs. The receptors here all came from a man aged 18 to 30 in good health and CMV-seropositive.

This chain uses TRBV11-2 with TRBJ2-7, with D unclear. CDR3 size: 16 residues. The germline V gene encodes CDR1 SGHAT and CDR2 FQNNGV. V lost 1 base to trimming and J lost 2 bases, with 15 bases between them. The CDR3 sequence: CASSLGHSISTYEQYF. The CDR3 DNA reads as TGTGCCAGCAGCTTAGGCCACAGCATTTCAACCTACGAGCAGTACTTC. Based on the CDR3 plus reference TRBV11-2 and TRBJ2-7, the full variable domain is EAGVAQSPRYKIIEKRQSVAFWCNPISGHATLYWYQQILGQGPKLLIQFQNNGVVDDSQLPKDRFSAERLKGVDSTLKIQPAKLEDSAVYLCASSLGHSISTYEQYFGPGTRLTVT.

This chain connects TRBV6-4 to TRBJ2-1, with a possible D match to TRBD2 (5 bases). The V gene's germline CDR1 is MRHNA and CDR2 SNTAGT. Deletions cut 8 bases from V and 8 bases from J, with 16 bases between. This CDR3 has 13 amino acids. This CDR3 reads CASSRRSVDEQFF. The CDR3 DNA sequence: TGTGCCAGCTCCCGGAGGTCTGTAGATGAGCAGTTCTTC.

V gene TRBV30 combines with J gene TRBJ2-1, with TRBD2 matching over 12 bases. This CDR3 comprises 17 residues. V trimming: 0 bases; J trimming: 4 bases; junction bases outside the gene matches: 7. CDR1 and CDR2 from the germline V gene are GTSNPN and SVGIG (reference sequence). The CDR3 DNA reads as TGTGCCTGGAGTGTGATTCCGGGACTAGCGGGTTACAATGAGCAGTTCTTC. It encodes CAWSVIPGLAGYNEQFF.

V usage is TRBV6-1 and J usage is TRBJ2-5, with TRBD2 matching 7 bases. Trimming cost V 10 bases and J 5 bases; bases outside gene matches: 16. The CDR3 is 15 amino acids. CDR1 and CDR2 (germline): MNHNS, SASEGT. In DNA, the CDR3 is TGTGCCACCTTACCCGGACTAGGACTGGGGGAGACCCAGTACTTC. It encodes CATLPGLGLGETQYF.

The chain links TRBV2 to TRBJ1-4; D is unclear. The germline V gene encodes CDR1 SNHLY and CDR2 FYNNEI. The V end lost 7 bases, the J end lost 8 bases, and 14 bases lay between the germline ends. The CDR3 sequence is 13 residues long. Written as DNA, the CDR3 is TGTGCCAGCACCAGTTCCGTTGGCGAAAAACTGTTTTTT. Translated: CASTSSVGEKLFF.

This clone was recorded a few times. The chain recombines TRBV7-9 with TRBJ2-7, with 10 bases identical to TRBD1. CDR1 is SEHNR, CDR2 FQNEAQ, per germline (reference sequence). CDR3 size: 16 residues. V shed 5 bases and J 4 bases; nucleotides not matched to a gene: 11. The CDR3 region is CASSPKPGQGRYEQYF. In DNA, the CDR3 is TGTGCCAGCAGCCCGAAACCGGGACAGGGGCGGTACGAGCAGTACTTC.

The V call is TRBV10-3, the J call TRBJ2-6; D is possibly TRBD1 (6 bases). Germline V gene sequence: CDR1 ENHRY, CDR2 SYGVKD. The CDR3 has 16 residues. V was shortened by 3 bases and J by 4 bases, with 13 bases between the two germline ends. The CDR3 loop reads CAISDLGAGGANVLTF. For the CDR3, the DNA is TGTGCCATCAGTGATCTGGGGGCCGGAGGGGCCAACGTCCTGACTTTC.

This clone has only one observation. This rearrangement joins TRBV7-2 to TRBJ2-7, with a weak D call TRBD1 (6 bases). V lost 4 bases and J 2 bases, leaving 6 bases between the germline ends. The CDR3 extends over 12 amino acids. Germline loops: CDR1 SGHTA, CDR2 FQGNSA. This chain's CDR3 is CASSSGAYEQYF. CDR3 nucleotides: TGTGCCAGCAGCTCAGGGGCCTACGAGCAGTACTTC.

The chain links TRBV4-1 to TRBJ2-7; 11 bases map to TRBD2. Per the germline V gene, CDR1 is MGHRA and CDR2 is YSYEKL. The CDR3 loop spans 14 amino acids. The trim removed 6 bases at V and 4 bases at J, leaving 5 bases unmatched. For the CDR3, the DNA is TGCGCCAGCAGGAGTACTAGCGGGAGTTACGAGCAGTACTTC. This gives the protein CASRSTSGSYEQYF.

The CDR3 reads CASSLDVSQETQYF. The CDR3 region has the DNA TGTGCCAGCAGCTTAGATGTCAGCCAAGAGACCCAGTACTTC. The chain recombines TRBV7-7 with TRBJ2-5; D not resolved. V was pared by 1 base and J by 1 base, with 7 bases between. CDR1 is SSHAT, CDR2 FNYEAQ, per germline (reference sequence). This CDR3 contains 14 residues.

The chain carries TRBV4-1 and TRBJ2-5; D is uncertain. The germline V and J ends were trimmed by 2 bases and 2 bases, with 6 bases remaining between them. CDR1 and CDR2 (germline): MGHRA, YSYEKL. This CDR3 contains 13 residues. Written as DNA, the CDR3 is TGCGCCAGCAGCCAATTTTCGCAAGAGACCCAGTACTTC. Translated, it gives CASSQFSQETQYF.

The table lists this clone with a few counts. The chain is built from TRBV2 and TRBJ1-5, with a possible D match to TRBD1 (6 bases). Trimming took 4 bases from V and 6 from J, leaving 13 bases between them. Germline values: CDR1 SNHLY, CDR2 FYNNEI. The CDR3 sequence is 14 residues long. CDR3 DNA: TGTGCCAGCAGTGTACAGGGAAAAAGTCAGCCCCAGCATTTT. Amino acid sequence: CASSVQGKSQPQHF.

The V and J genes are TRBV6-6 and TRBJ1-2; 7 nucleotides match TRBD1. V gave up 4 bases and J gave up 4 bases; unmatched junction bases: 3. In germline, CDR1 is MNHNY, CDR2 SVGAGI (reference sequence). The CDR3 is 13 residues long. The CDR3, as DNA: TGTGCCAGCAGTTCCGACAGGGCCTATGGCTACACCTTC. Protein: CASSSDRAYGYTF.

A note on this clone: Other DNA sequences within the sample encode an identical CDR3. The CDR3 reads CASSDSTSGGADTQYF. In DNA form, the CDR3 reads TGTGCCAGCAGTGACTCGACTAGCGGGGGCGCAGATACGCAGTATTTT. V and J are TRBV6-4 and TRBJ2-3; TRBD2 aligns across 12 bases. V gave up 0 bases and J gave up 4 bases; unmatched junction bases: 2. The CDR3 is 16 residues long. The germline CDR1 and CDR2 sequences are MRHNA and SNTAGT.

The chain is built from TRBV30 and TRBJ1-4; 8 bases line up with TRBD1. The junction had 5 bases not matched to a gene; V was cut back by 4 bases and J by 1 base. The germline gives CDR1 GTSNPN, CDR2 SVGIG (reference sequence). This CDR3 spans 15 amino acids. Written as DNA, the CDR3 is TGTGCCTGGAACCCCAGGGGGCTAACTAATGAAAAACTGTTTTTT. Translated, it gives CAWNPRGLTNEKLFF. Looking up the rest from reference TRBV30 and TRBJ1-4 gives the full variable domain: SQTIHQWPATLVQPVGSPLSLECTVEGTSNPNLYWYRQAAGRGLQLLFYSVGIGQISSEVPQNLSASRPQDRQFILSSKKLLLSDSGFYLCAWNPRGLTNEKLFFGSGTQLSVL.